Given below is one T cell receptor (beta chain) in context. A single count supports this clone. Its antigen target is currently unknown. Within one base of it there is no much larger clone, and no base qualities were kept. The immunoSEQ Assay, a bias-controlled multiplex PCR, was used to amplify TCRbeta CDR3 regions from genomic DNA. Concerning the study's data processing: Within the assay, amplification of reference gene primers was used to estimate how many nucleated cells each sample contained. Sequence reads were collapsed and filtered to measure the absolute abundance of every unique TCRbeta CDR3 rearrangement. Productive Simpson clonality was computed per sample as the square root of Simpson's diversity index over productive rearrangements. Held by TCRdb, this immuneACCESS table contains in-frame sequences only and omits some clones. Under half of the omission traces to an unresolved V gene where checked; the cause of the rest is unknown. Clonal size and the V and J genes are those of that table, whereas D and trimming came from the DNA. The sample table records about 250,000 clones; about four fifths of these occur just once. The leading ten clones occupy more than 7% of the sample.

This entry comes from a study of blood T cell repertoires in COVID-19 (dated by TCRdb to 2019 to 2021). In terms of the full investigation: Collaborator samples came from the United States, Italy and Spain and covered acute and convalescent phases of COVID-19. The material from the prospective study consisted of cDNA or gDNA derived from T cells, B-cell-depleted T cells, or PBMCs. The dataset comprised deeply sampled blood TCRbeta repertoires from subjects exposed to, actively infected with, or recovered from COVID-19. The repertoires were released in a freely available public database intended as a resource for research on the immune response to SARS-CoV-2. Samples were obtained from the ongoing ImmuneRACE study (first 160 participants) and from some 1,200 subjects provided by 6 global collaborators. Sample metadata almost always included a de-identified subject ID, COVID-19 status, age in years and sex. Where available, HLA class I and class II types were taken from metadata supplied by the sample provider and were not determined by assay-based typing.

Study-wide findings and limitations: The amount of clinical and demographic metadata varied by source and participant and was provided uncurated.

Taken from the germline V gene (reference sequence), the CDR1 and CDR2 loops are LNHDA and SQIVND. Cut back by 4 bases and 0 bases, the V and J ends lie 10 bases apart. The CDR3 covers 15 residues, taking in both the cysteine and the phenylalanine. Just the 45-base CDR3 DNA is kept, in frame starting at base 1. Collaborating institutions collected whole blood in K2EDTA tubes following their own protocols. For TCRbeta analysis, collaborators shipped samples in one of three forms: frozen whole blood, isolated PBMCs, or DNA extracted from either of those sample types. Recombination connected TRBV19 to TRBJ1-3; a tentative D match to TRBD1 spans 6 bases. Input material: peripheral blood. The receptor comes from an older man with acute or convalescent COVID-19. The DNA sequence is given as TGTGCCAGTAGTAAGGGGGAGTTCTCTGGAAACACCATATATTTT. Its product reads: CASSKGEFSGNTIYF.